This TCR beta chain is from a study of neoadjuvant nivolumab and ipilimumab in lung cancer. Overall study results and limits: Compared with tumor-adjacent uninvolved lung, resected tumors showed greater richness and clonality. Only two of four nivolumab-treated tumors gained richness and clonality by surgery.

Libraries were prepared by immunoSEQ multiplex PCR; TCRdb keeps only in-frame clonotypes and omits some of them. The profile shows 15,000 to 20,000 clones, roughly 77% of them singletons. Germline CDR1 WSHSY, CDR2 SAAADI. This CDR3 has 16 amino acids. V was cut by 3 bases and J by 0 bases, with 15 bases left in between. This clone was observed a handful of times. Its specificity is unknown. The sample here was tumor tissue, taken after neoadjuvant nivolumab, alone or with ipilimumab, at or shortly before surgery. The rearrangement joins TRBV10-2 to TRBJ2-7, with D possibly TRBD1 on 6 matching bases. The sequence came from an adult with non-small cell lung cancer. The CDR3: CASSDNSGTTSYEQYF. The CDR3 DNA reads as TGCGCCAGCAGTGATAACTCCGGGACAACCTCCTACGAGCAGTACTTC.